Shown below are 24 T cell receptor beta chains from a single sample sequenced in a study of blood T cell repertoires in COVID-19 (dated by TCRdb to 2018 to 2020). The method behind the library was the immunoSEQ multiplex PCR assay. Drawn from immuneACCESS, this table holds only the in-frame rearrangements with V and J called that TCRdb kept. Clones are partly lost; checked studies trace under half to an unresolved V gene and leave the rest unexplained. This sample has some 490,000 clones in its table, and roughly nine tenths of those were observed once. The ten top clones hold 8.3% of the sample. Sequences were obtained from PBMCs or T cells enriched from blood (not recorded which). Receptors originate from a woman aged 55-75 years who had recovered from COVID-19.

The chain is built from TRBV13 and TRBJ2-7, with 8 bases fitting TRBD1. The V gene's germline CDR1 is PRHDT and CDR2 FYEKMQ (reference sequence). The CDR3 totals 14 residues. J gave up 0 bases and V 6 bases, and 4 bases lay outside the gene matches. The CDR3 loop reads CASRRTGSSYEQYV. The CDR3 coding sequence is TGTGCCAGCAGGCGGACAGGGAGCTCCTACGAGCAGTACGTC.

The V and J genes are TRBV20-1 and TRBJ2-7; 10 nucleotides agree with TRBD2. Germline CDR1 DFQATT, CDR2 SNEGSKA (reference sequence). CDR3 length: 11 residues. Trimming took 6 bases from V and 13 from J; bases not matched to a gene: 9. For the CDR3, the DNA is TGCAGTGCCCTCGCGCTAGCGGGGGTTTACTTC. It is translated as CSALALAGVYF.

The V call is TRBV7-8, the J call TRBJ2-6; the D is unclear. Germline values: CDR1 SGHVS, CDR2 FQNEAQ. V was pared by 0 bases and J by 0 bases, with 6 bases between. There are 16 residues in the CDR3. CDR3 residues: CASSLARHSGANVLTF. In DNA form, the CDR3 reads TGTGCCAGCAGCTTAGCGCGGCACTCTGGGGCCAACGTCCTGACTTTC.

This chain joins TRBV7-9 and TRBJ2-7; TRBD1 is a possible D gene (6 bases). There are 12 residues in the CDR3. Germline values: CDR1 SEHNR, CDR2 FQNEAQ (reference sequence). The V end was cut by 6 bases, the J end by 4 bases, with 10 bases between. The CDR3, as DNA: TGTGCCAGCAGTAAACAGGGATACGAGCAGTACTTC. Amino acid sequence: CASSKQGYEQYF. Variable domain in full (rest from reference TRBV7-9 and TRBJ2-7): DTGVSQNPRHKITKRGQNVTFRCDPISEHNRLYWYRQTLGQGPEFLTYFQNEAQLEKSRLLSDRFSAERPKGSFSTLEIQRTEQGDSAMYLCASSKQGYEQYFGPGTRLTVT.

The V call is TRBV7-2, the J call TRBJ1-5, with TRBD1 identical over 7 bases. V shed 1 base, J shed 10 bases, and the junction held 4 bases outside the gene matches. CDR1 is SGHTA and CDR2 is FQGNSA in the germline V gene. The CDR3 covers 13 residues. CDR3 amino acids: CASSLDRGSPQHF. The CDR3 DNA is TGTGCCAGCAGCTTAGACAGGGGAAGTCCCCAGCATTTT.

J is TRBJ2-5 and V is TRBV7-8, with 7 bases aligning to TRBD2. The junction had 4 bases not matched to a gene; V was cut back by 1 base and J by 2 bases. CDR3 length equals 15 residues. Germline V lookup: CDR1 SGHVS, CDR2 FQNEAQ. The CDR3 is CASSLVPAGQETQYF. The CDR3 region has the DNA TGTGCCAGCAGCTTAGTTCCAGCGGGGCAAGAGACCCAGTACTTC. The variable domain in full, completed from reference TRBV7-8 and TRBJ2-5, reads GAGVSQSPRYKVAKRGQDVALRCDPISGHVSLFWYQQALGQGPEFLTYFQNEAQLDKSGLPSDRFFAERPEGSVSTLKIQRTQQEDSAVYLCASSLVPAGQETQYFGPGTRLLVL.

The chain employs TRBV18 and TRBJ1-2; possibly TRBD1 for D (6 bases). The CDR3 is made up of 15 amino acids. Trimming left V 3 bases short and J 1 base short, with 12 bases between. The germline gives CDR1 KGHSH, CDR2 LQKENI. The CDR3 DNA is TGTGCCAGCTCACCCATTCCGGACAGTAACTATGGCTACACCTTC. It yields the protein CASSPIPDSNYGYTF. The entire variable domain, with the rest obtained from reference TRBV18 and TRBJ1-2, is as follows: NAGVMQNPRHLVRRRGQEARLRCSPMKGHSHVYWYRQLPEEGLKFMVYLQKENIIDESGMPKERFSAEFPKEGPSILRIQQVVRGDSAAYFCASSPIPDSNYGYTFGSGTRLTVV.

The J gene is TRBJ1-3, the V gene TRBV28, with D possibly TRBD1 on 6 matching bases. This CDR3 spans 15 amino acids. Germline V gene data show CDR1 as MDHEN and CDR2 as SYDVKM. V was clipped by 7 bases and J by 0 bases, with 13 bases between them. The CDR3 region is CASTPQGSSGNTIYF. In DNA, the CDR3 is TGTGCCAGCACCCCTCAGGGGAGCTCTGGAAACACCATATATTTT.

The chain combines TRBV9 with TRBJ2-1; 8 bases agree with TRBD2. Germline CDR1 SGDLS, CDR2 YYNGEE. This CDR3 contains 15 residues. V dropped 4 bases and J dropped 7; count of bases not matched to a gene: 10. CDR3: CASSFPGGVQNEQFF. The CDR3 DNA follows: TGTGCCAGCAGCTTCCCCGGGGGGGTACAAAATGAGCAGTTCTTC.

The CDR3 reads CASSSAGTVDEQYV. CDR3 DNA: TGTGCCAGCAGCTCCGCCGGGACAGTCGACGAGCAGTACGTC. The rearrangement uses TRBV5-6 and TRBJ2-7, with 7 bases identical to TRBD1. This CDR3 region has 14 residues. CDR1 is SGHDT and CDR2 is YYEEEE in the germline V gene. After removal of 3 bases from V and 5 bases from J, the junction contained 8 bases not matched to a gene.

The V and J genes are TRBV10-3 and TRBJ1-2, with 7 bases lining up with TRBD1. Germline V lookup: CDR1 ENHRY, CDR2 SYGVKD. J gave up 8 bases and V 10 bases, and 10 bases lay outside the gene matches. CDR3 length: 12 amino acids. The CDR3 spells CATQEGANGYTF. In DNA, the CDR3 is TGTGCCACACAAGAGGGGGCAAACGGCTACACCTTC.

This clone was recorded a few times. V usage is TRBV4-2 and J usage is TRBJ1-2; D is unclear. This CDR3 region has 14 residues. CDR1 is LGHNA, CDR2 YNFKEQ, per germline. Trimming removed 4 bases from V and 8 bases from J, with 17 bases in between. The CDR3 bases are TGTGCCAGCAGCCTTTTCGGGCCGTGGGAGGGCTACACCTTC. The encoded protein is CASSLFGPWEGYTF.

For the CDR3, the DNA is TGTGCCAGCAGTCCGAGACAGGGATCCTACGAGCAGTACGTC. As protein: CASSPRQGSYEQYV. V is TRBV27 and J is TRBJ2-7; 7 nucleotides align to TRBD1. The ends lost 5 bases at V and 1 base at J; junction bases unmatched: 5. The CDR3 is made up of 14 amino acids. The germline CDR1 and CDR2 sequences are MNHEY and SMNVEV (reference sequence).

This clone appeared once. This sequence joins TRBV2 and TRBJ1-2, with D unclear. The CDR3 is 11 amino acids. Trimming pared 8 bases from V and 5 bases from J, leaving 9 bases between. Germline values: CDR1 SNHLY, CDR2 FYNNEI. CDR3 DNA sequence: TGTGCCAGCCTAGATAGTTATGGCTACACCTTC. Its protein product is CASLDSYGYTF.

This clone was detected only once. This chain links TRBV5-1 with TRBJ1-3, with D unresolved. Deletions cut 5 bases from V and 0 bases from J, with 12 bases between. The CDR3 has 15 amino acids. The V gene's germline CDR1 is SGHRS and CDR2 YFSETQ. DNA for the CDR3: TGCGCCAGCAGTTACGACGGGAGCTCTGGAAACACCATATATTTT. This encodes CASSYDGSSGNTIYF. Full variable domain (remainder filled in from reference TRBV5-1 and TRBJ1-3): KAGVTQTPRYLIKTRGQQVTLSCSPISGHRSVSWYQQTPGQGLQFLFEYFSETQRNKGNFPGRFSGRQFSNSRSEMNVSTLELGDSALYLCASSYDGSSGNTIYFGEGSWLTVV.

CDR3 DNA sequence: TGTGCCAGCAGTGAACCGGGATTTAACTATGGCTACACCTTC. It codes for CASSEPGFNYGYTF. The chain employs TRBV25-1 and TRBJ1-2; D remains ambiguous. The CDR3 extends over 14 amino acids. Trimming took off 2 bases at V and 1 base at J, with 8 bases between the two ends. Germline loops: CDR1 MGHDK, CDR2 SYGVNS.

The V and J genes are TRBV6-5 and TRBJ2-5; D is uncertain. From germline, CDR1 is MNHEY and CDR2 SVGAGI. V lost 3 bases and J lost 3, with 2 bases in between. The CDR3 runs 11 residues. The CDR3 DNA sequence: TGTGCCAGCAGTTATAAAGAGACCCAGTACTTC. This sequence encodes CASSYKETQYF.

The chain is built from TRBV4-1 and TRBJ1-4; D uncertain. V dropped 4 bases and J dropped 4 bases, with 10 bases sitting between them. CDR3 length: 14 amino acids. Germline V gene lookup returns CDR1 MGHRA and CDR2 YSYEKL. This chain's CDR3 is CASSPRLINEKLFF. The DNA for the CDR3 is TGCGCCAGCAGCCCGAGACTCATTAATGAAAAACTGTTTTTT.

This clone showed up just once. The chain has TRBV7-2 and TRBJ2-5; 8 bases line up with TRBD2. V was clipped by 1 base and J by 4 bases; unmatched bases: 5. The germline gives CDR1 SGHTA, CDR2 FQGNSA. The CDR3 runs to 15 residues. The chain's CDR3 is CASSLGGLVVETQYF. In DNA, the CDR3 is TGTGCCAGCAGCTTAGGGGGACTAGTCGTAGAGACCCAGTACTTC.

This clone is a singleton in its sample. V is TRBV2 and J is TRBJ1-3, with 7 bases that match TRBD1. CDR3 length: 18 amino acids. V shed 7 bases and J 0 bases; nucleotides not matched to a gene: 15. Germline CDR1 is SNHLY and CDR2 is FYNNEI. The DNA of the CDR3 is TGTGCCAGCACGTTCAACTATAGACAGGGAGCCTCTGGAAACACCATATATTTT. As protein: CASTFNYRQGASGNTIYF.

The chain is built from TRBV15 and TRBJ1-2; the D is unclear. Trimming removed 3 bases at V and 5 bases at J, with 10 bases between. The CDR3 sequence is 13 residues long. CDR1 is LNHNV, CDR2 YYDKDF, per germline (reference sequence). CDR3 sequence reads: CATSREQRYGYTF. CDR3 bases: TGTGCCACCAGCAGGGAGCAGAGATATGGCTACACCTTC. Looking up the rest from reference TRBV15 and TRBJ1-2 gives the full variable domain: DAMVIQNPRYQVTQFGKPVTLSCSQTLNHNVMYWYQQKSSQAPKLLFHYYDKDFNNEADTPDNFQSRRPNTSFCFLDIRSPGLGDTAMYLCATSREQRYGYTFGSGTRLTVV.

This chain links TRBV5-6 with TRBJ1-1; a weak D match, TRBD1 (6 bases). Germline CDR1 reads SGHDT; CDR2 reads YYEEEE. CDR3 length equals 14 residues. V dropped 4 bases and J dropped 1 base, with 11 bases sitting between them. The CDR3 nucleotides are TGTGCCAGCAGCAAAGGGACACCGAACACTGAAGCTTTCTTT. Protein product: CASSKGTPNTEAFF.

A single count supports this clone. The CDR3 sequence is CASSEMWGGGQPQHF. The DNA for the CDR3 is TGTGCCAGCAGTGAAATGTGGGGAGGGGGGCAGCCCCAGCATTTT. The chain is built from TRBV6-1 and TRBJ1-5; tentative D call: TRBD1 (6 bases). The V and J ends lost 2 bases and 7 bases respectively, with 15 bases between them. CDR1 MNHNS and CDR2 SASEGT come from the germline V gene. The CDR3 has 15 amino acids.

The chain combines TRBV4-2 with TRBJ1-6; tentatively, D is TRBD1 (5 bases). Trimming shortened V by 0 bases and J by 10 bases, and 16 bases separated the two germline ends. CDR3 length equals 16 residues. Germline V lookup: CDR1 LGHNA, CDR2 YNFKEQ. In DNA form, the CDR3 reads TGTGCCAGCAGCCAAGAACTTCCCGGGGGTTGGTCACCCCTCCACTTT. As protein: CASSQELPGGWSPLHF.